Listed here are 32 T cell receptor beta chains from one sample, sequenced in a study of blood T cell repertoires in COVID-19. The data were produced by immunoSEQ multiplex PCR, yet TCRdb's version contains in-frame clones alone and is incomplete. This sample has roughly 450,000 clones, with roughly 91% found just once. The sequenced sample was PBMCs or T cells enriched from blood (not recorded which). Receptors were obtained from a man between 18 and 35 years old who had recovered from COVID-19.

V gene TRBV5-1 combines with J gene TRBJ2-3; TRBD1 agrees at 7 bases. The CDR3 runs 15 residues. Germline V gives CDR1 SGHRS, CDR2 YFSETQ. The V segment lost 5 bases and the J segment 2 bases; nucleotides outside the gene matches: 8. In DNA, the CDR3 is TGCGCCAGCAGGGGGTCGACAGGGTTCACAGATACGCAGTATTTT. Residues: CASRGSTGFTDTQYF.

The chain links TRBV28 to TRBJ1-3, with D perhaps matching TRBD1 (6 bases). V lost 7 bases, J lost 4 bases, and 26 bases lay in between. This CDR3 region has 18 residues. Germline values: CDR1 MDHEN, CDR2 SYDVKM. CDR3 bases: TGTGCCAGCACCCCCCCGGGGGGCCCTTCGTCGCGAGGAAACACCATATATTTT. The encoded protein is CASTPPGGPSSRGNTIYF. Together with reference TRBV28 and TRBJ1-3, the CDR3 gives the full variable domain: DVKVTQSSRYLVKRTGEKVFLECVQDMDHENMFWYRQDPGLGLRLIYFSYDVKMKEKGDIPEGYSVSREKKERFSLILESASTNQTSMYLCASTPPGGPSSRGNTIYFGEGSWLTVV.

The CDR3 DNA reads as TGTGCCAGCAGCCGGGATTCAAATGAGCAGTTCTTC. Amino acid sequence: CASSRDSNEQFF. The chain has TRBV12-3 or TRBV12-4 and TRBJ2-1; tentative D call: TRBD2 (5 bases). Trimming left V 6 bases short and J 7 bases short, with 10 bases between. The CDR3 is 12 residues long.

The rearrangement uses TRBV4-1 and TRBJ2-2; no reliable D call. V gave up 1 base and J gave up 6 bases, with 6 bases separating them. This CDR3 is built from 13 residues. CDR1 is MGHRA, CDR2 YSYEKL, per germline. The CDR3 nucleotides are TGCGCCAGCAGCCAAGCAATTTCCGGGGAGCTGTTTTTT. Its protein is CASSQAISGELFF.

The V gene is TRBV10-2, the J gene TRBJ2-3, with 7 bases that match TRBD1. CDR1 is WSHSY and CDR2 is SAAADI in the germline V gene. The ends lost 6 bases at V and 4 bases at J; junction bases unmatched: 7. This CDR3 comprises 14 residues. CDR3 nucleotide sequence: TGCGCCAGCAGAAAGGGAACAGGGGCAGATACGCAGTATTTT. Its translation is CASRKGTGADTQYF.

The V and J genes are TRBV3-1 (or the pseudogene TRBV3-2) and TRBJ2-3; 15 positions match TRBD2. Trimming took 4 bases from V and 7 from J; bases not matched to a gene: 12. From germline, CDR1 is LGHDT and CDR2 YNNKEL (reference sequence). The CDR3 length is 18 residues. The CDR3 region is CASSPGTSGGWRDNTQYF. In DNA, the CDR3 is TGTGCCAGCAGCCCCGGGACTAGCGGGGGGTGGCGGGATAATACGCAGTATTTT.

This chain's CDR3 is CASSLTGVTDTQYF. CDR3 nucleotide sequence: TGTGCCAGCAGCTTGACAGGGGTCACAGATACGCAGTATTTT. J is TRBJ2-3 and V is TRBV7-3, with TRBD1 matching over 8 bases. V shed 3 bases and J 2 bases; nucleotides not matched to a gene: 1. The CDR3 consists of 14 residues. Germline CDR1 reads SGHTA; CDR2 reads FQGTGA.

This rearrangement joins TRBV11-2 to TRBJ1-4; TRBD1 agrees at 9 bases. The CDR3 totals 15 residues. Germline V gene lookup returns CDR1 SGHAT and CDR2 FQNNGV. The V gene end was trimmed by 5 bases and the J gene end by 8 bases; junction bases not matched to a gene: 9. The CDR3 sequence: CASSQGTGKGEKLFF. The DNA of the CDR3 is TGTGCCAGCAGCCAAGGGACAGGGAAAGGCGAAAAACTGTTTTTT. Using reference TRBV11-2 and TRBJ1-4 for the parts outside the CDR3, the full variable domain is EAGVAQSPRYKIIEKRQSVAFWCNPISGHATLYWYQQILGQGPKLLIQFQNNGVVDDSQLPKDRFSAERLKGVDSTLKIQPAKLEDSAVYLCASSQGTGKGEKLFFGSGTQLSVL.

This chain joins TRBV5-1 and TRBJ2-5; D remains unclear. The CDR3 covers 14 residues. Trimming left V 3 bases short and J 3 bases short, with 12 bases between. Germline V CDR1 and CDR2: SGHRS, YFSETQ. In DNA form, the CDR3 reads TGCGCCAGCAGCTCGGAGCCTCTAAAAGAGACCCAGTACTTC. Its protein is CASSSEPLKETQYF.

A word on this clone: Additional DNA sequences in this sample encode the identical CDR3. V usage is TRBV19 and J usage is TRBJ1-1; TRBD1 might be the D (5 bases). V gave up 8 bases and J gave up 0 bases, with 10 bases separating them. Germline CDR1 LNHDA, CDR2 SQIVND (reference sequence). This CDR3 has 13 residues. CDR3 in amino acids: CASSTGLNTEAFF. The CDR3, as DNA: TGTGCCAGTTCCACAGGCCTGAACACTGAAGCTTTCTTT.

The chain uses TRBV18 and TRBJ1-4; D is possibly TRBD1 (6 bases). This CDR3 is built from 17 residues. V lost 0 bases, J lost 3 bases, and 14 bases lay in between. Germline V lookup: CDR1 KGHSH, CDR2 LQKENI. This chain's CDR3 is CASSPPGQGIANEKLFF. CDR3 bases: TGTGCCAGCTCACCACCTGGGCAGGGGATTGCTAATGAAAAACTGTTTTTT.

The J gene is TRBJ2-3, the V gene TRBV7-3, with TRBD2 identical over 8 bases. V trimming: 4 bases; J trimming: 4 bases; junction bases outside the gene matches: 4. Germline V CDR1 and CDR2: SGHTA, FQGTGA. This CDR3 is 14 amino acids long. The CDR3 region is CASSSPGGADTQYF. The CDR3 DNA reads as TGTGCCAGCAGCTCCCCGGGGGGGGCAGATACGCAGTATTTT. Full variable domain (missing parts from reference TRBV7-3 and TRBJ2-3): GAGVSQTPSNKVTEKGKYVELRCDPISGHTALYWYRQSLGQGPEFLIYFQGTGAADDSGLPNDRFFAVRPEGSVSTLKIQRTERGDSAVYLCASSSPGGADTQYFGPGTRLTVL.

CDR3 amino acids: CASRLNRGNYGYTF. The DNA for the CDR3 is TGTGCCAGCAGGCTCAACAGGGGTAACTATGGCTACACCTTC. The V call is TRBV28, the J call TRBJ1-2, with TRBD1 matching 7 bases. Germline V gives CDR1 MDHEN, CDR2 SYDVKM. The length of the CDR3 is 14 residues. J lost 1 base, V lost 6 bases, and 5 bases had no gene match.

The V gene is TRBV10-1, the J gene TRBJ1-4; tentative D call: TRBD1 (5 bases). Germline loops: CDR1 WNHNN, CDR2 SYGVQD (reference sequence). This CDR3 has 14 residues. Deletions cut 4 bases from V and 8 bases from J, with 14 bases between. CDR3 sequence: CASSGGRATEKLFF. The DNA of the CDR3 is TGCGCCAGCAGTGGTGGCAGGGCAACCGAAAAACTGTTTTTT.

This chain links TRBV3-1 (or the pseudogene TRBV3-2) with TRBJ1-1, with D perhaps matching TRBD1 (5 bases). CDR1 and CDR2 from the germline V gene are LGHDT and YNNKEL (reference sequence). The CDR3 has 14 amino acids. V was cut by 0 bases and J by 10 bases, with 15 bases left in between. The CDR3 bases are TGTGCCAGCAGCCAAGAAAGTTCCGGGGGTAGAGCTTTCTTT. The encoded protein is CASSQESSGGRAFF.

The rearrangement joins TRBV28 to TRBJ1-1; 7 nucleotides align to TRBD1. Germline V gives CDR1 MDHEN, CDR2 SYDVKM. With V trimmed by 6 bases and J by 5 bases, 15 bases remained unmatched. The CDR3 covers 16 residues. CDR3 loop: CASSPAHRGASTEAFF. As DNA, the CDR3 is TGTGCCAGCAGCCCCGCCCACAGGGGCGCGTCTACTGAAGCTTTCTTT. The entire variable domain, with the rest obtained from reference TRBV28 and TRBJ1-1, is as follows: DVKVTQSSRYLVKRTGEKVFLECVQDMDHENMFWYRQDPGLGLRLIYFSYDVKMKEKGDIPEGYSVSREKKERFSLILESASTNQTSMYLCASSPAHRGASTEAFFGQGTRLTVV.

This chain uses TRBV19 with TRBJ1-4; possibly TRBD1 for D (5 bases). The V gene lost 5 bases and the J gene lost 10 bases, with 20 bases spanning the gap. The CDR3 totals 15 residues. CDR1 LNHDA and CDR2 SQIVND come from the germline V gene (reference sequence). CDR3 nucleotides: TGTGCCAGTAGTCCTGGGGCGCCTAGTACGGGAAAACTGTTTTTT. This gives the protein CASSPGAPSTGKLFF.

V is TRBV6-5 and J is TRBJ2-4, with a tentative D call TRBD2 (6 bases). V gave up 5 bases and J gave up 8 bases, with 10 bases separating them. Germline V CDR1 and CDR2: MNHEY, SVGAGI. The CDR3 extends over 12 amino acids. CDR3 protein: CASSPRRDIQYF. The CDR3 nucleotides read TGTGCCAGCAGTCCCAGGAGGGACATTCAGTACTTC.

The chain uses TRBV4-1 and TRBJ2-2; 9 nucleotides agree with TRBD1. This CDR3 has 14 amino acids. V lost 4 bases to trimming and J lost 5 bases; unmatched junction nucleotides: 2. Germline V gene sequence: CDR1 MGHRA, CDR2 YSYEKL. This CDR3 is CASSRGQGTGELFF. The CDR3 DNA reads TGCGCCAGCAGCCGCGGACAGGGGACCGGGGAGCTGTTTTTT.

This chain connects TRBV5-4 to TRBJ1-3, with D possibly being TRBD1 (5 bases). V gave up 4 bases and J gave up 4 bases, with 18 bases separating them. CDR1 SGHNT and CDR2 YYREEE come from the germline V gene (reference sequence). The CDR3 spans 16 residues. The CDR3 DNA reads TGTGCCAGCAGCCGCGATGTTAGGGGTAGCGGAAACACCATATATTTT. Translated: CASSRDVRGSGNTIYF.

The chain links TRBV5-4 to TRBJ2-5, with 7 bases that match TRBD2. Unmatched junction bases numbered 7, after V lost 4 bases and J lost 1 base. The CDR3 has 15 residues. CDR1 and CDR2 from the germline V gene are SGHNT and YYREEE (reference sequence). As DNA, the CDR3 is TGTGCCAGCAGCCCCCTAGGGACTATCCAAGAGACCCAGTACTTC. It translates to CASSPLGTIQETQYF.

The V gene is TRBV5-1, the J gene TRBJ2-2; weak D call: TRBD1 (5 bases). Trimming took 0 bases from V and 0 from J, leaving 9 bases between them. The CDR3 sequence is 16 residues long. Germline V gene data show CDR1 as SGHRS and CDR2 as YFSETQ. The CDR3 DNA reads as TGCGCCAGCAGCTTGGGGGCGACAGCGAACACCGGGGAGCTGTTTTTT. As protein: CASSLGATANTGELFF.

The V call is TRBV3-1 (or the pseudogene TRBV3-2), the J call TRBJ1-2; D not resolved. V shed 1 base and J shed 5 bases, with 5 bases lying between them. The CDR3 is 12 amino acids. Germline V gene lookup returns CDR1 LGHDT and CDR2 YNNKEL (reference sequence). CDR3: CASSQVGYGYTF. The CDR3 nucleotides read TGTGCCAGCAGCCAAGTCGGTTATGGCTACACCTTC.

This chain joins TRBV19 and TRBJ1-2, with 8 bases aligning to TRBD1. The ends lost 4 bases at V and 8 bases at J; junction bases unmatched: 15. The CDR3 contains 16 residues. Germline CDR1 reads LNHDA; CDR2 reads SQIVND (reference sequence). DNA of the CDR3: TGTGCCAGTAGTACCCGACAGGGGAAATCTCTAGGAGGCTACACCTTC. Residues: CASSTRQGKSLGGYTF. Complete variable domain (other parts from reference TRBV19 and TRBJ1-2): DGGITQSPKYLFRKEGQNVTLSCEQNLNHDAMYWYRQDPGQGLRLIYYSQIVNDFQKGDIAEGYSVSREKKESFPLTVTSAQKNPTAFYLCASSTRQGKSLGGYTFGSGTRLTVV.

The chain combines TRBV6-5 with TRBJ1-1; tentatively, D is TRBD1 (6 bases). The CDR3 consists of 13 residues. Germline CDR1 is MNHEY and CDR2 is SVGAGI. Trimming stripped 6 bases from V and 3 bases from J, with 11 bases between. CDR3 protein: CASSNRDDTEAFF. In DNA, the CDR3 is TGTGCCAGCAGCAACAGGGATGACACTGAAGCTTTCTTT.

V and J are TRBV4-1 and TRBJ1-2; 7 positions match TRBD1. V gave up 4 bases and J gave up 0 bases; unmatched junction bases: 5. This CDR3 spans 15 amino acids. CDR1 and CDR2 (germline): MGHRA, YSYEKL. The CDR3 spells CASSRGQATNYGYTF. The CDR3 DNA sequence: TGCGCCAGCAGCCGAGGACAGGCGACTAACTATGGCTACACCTTC.

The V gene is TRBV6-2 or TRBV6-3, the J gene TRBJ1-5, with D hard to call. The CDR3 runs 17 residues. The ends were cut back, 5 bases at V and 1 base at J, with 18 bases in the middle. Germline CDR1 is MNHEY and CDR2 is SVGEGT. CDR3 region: CASSHRRVELSNQPQHF. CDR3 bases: TGTGCCAGCAGTCACCGGAGGGTCGAATTAAGCAATCAGCCCCAGCATTTT.

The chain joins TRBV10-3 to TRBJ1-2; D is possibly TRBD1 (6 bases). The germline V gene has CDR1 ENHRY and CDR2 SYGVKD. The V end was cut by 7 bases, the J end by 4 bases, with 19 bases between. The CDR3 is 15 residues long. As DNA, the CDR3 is TGTGCCATCACGAGCCAGGCAGGGGCGACCTATGGCTACACCTTC. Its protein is CAITSQAGATYGYTF.

The CDR3 nucleotides read TGTGCCAGCGCAGGGCACAATGAGCAGTTCTTC. As protein: CASAGHNEQFF. V and J are TRBV5-6 and TRBJ2-1; tentatively, D is TRBD1 (5 bases). Germline CDR1 reads SGHDT; CDR2 reads YYEEEE. CDR3 size: 11 residues. The V end was cut by 7 bases, the J end by 5 bases, with 7 bases between.

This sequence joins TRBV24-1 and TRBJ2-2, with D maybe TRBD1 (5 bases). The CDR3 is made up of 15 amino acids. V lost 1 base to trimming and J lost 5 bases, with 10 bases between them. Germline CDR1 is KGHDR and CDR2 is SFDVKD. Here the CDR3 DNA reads TGTGCCACCAGTGATTTTCAGGGCGCGACCGGGGAGCTGTTTTTT. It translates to CATSDFQGATGELFF.

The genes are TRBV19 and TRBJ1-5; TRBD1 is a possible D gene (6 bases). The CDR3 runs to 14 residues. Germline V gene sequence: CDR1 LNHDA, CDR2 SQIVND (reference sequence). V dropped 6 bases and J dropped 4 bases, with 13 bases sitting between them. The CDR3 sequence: CASRDRSENQPQHF. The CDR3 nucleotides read TGTGCCAGTAGAGACAGGAGTGAGAATCAGCCCCAGCATTTT.

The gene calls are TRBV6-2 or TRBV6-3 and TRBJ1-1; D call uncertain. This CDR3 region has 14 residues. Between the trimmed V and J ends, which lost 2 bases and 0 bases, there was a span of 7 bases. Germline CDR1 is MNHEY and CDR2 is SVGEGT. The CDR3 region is CASSYVLLNTEAFF. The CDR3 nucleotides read TGTGCCAGCAGTTACGTGCTACTGAACACTGAAGCTTTCTTT.